Presented here are 6 T cell receptor beta chains from one specimen sequenced in a study of cytomegalovirus exposure and HLA in healthy donors. Researchers ran the PCR with 60 Vbeta and 13 Jbeta primers. Sequenced by immunoSEQ multiplex PCR; TCRdb stores in-frame clones only, minus some. Altogether over 130,000 clones are present, 80% to 85% being singletons, with the ten largest covering about 1.2%. The specimen was PBMCs. Every receptor here comes from a female donor in good health and CMV-seronegative.

This rearrangement joins TRBV4-1 to TRBJ2-5; weak D call: TRBD2 (7 bases). Germline CDR1 reads MGHRA; CDR2 reads YSYEKL. Between the trimmed V and J ends, which lost 4 bases and 5 bases, there was a span of 32 bases. The CDR3 has 20 amino acids. CDR3: CASSPAPKIPRGPGRETQYF. The CDR3 nucleotides read TGCGCCAGCAGCCCAGCACCGAAGATCCCTCGGGGGCCCGGGAGGGAGACCCAGTACTTC.

The rearrangement links TRBV7-2 to TRBJ2-1, with a weak D call TRBD1 (6 bases). The CDR3 is made up of 13 amino acids. Germline loops: CDR1 SGHTA, CDR2 FQGNSA. Between the trimmed V and J ends, which lost 2 bases and 12 bases, there was a span of 14 bases. The CDR3 reads CASSLSLGARQFF. DNA for the CDR3: TGTGCCAGCAGCTTATCCTTGGGGGCTAGGCAGTTCTTC. The complete variable domain, with remaining parts taken from reference TRBV7-2 and TRBJ2-1, reads GAGVSQSPSNKVTEKGKDVELRCDPISGHTALYWYRQSLGQGLEFLIYFQGNSAPDKSGLPSDRFSAERTGGSVSTLTIQRTQQEDSAVYLCASSLSLGARQFFGPGTRLTVL.

The chain joins TRBV18 to TRBJ2-2; a weak D match, TRBD1 (6 bases). The CDR3 runs to 13 residues. The V gene's germline CDR1 is KGHSH and CDR2 LQKENI. Trimming stripped 7 bases from V and 4 bases from J, with 10 bases between. CDR3 sequence: CASYEGGTGELFF. In nucleotides, the CDR3 is TGTGCCAGCTATGAAGGGGGCACCGGGGAGCTGTTTTTT.

In its sample, this clone was seen once. V gene TRBV28 combines with J gene TRBJ2-3; D is uncertain. The germline CDR1 and CDR2 sequences are MDHEN and SYDVKM. CDR3 size: 13 residues. Trimming cost V 4 bases and J 0 bases, with 5 bases left between them. CDR3 sequence reads: CASSWASTDTQYF. CDR3 nucleotide sequence: TGTGCCAGCAGTTGGGCTAGCACAGATACGCAGTATTTT.

V gene TRBV5-4 combines with J gene TRBJ1-1, with 7 nucleotides matching TRBD1. This CDR3 has 17 residues. Germline CDR1 is SGHNT and CDR2 is YYREEE (reference sequence). Trimming at V came to 0 bases and at J to 4 bases, leaving 12 bases not matched to a gene. Here the CDR3 reads CASSLGGQVTPGTEAFF. The CDR3 bases are TGTGCCAGCAGCTTGGGTGGACAGGTGACGCCGGGCACTGAAGCTTTCTTT.

Only one count was recorded for this clone. Here the CDR3 reads CASSFGQGGGTDTQYF. Here the CDR3 DNA reads TGTGCCAGCAGCTTCGGACAGGGTGGGGGCACAGATACGCAGTATTTT. The chain joins TRBV7-6 to TRBJ2-3; 8 bases match TRBD1. CDR1 is SGHVS, CDR2 FNYEAQ, per germline. This CDR3 has 16 residues. The J segment lost 1 base and the V segment lost 3 bases, leaving 6 bases of the junction unmatched.